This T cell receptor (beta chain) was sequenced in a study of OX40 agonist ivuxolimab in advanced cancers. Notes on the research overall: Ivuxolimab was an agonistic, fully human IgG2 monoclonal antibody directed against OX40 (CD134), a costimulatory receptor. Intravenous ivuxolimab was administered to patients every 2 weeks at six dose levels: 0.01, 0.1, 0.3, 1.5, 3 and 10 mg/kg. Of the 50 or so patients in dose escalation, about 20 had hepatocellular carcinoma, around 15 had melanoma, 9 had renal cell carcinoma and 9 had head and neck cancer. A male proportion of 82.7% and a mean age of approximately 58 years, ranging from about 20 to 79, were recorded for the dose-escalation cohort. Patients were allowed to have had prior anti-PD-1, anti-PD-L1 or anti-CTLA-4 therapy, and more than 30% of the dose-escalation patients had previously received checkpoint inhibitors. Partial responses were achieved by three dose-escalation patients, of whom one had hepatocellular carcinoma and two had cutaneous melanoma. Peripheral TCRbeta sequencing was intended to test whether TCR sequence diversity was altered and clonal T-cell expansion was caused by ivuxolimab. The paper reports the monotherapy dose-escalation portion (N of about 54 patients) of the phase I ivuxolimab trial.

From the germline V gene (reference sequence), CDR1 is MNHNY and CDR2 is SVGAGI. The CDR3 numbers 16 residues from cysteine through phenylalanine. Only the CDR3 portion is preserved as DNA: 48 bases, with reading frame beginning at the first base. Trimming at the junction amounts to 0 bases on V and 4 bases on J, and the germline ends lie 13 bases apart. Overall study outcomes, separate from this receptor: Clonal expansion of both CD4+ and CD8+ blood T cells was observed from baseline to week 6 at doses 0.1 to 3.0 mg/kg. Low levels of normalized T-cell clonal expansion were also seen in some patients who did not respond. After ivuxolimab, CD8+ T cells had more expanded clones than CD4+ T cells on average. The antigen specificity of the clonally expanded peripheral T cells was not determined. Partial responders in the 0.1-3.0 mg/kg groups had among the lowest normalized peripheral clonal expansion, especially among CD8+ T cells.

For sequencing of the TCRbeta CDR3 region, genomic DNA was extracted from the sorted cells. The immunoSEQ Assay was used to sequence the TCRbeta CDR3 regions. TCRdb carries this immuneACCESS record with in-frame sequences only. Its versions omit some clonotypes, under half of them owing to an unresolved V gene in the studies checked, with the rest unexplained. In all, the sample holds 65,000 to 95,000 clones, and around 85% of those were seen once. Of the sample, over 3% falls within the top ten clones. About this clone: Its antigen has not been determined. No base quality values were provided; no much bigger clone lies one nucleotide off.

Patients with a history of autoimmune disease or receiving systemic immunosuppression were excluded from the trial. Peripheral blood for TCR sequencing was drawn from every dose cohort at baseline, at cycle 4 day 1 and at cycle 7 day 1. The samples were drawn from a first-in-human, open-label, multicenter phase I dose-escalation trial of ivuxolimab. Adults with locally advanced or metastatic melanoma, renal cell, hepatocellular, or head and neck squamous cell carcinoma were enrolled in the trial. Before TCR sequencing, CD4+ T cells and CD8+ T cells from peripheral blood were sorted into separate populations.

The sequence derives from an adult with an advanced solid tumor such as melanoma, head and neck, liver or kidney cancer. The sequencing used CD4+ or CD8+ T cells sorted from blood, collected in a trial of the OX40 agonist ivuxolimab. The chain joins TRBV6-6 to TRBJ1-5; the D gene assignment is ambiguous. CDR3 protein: CASSYSTPLGNQPQHF. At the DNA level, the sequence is TGTGCCAGCAGTTACTCCACTCCCCTAGGGAATCAGCCCCAGCATTTT.